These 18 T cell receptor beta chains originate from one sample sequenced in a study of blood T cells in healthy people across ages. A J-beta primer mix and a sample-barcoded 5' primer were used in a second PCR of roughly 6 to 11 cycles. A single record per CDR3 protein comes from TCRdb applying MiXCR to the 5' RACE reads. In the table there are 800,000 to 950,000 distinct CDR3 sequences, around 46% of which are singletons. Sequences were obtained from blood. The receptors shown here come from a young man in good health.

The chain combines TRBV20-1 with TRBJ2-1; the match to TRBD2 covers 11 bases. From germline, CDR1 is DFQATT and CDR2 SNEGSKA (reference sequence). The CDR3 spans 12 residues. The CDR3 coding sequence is TGCACCGGGACTAGCGGAATCAATGAGCAGTTCTTC. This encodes CTGTSGINEQFF.

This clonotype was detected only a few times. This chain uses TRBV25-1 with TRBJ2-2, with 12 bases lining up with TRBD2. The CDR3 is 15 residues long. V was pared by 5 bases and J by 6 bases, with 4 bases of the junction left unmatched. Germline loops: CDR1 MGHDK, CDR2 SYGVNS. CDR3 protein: CASSSSGGVAGELFF. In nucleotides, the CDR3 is TGTGCCAGCAGTTCTAGCGGGGGGGTCGCCGGGGAGCTGTTTTTT. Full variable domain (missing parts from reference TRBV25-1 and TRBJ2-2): EADIYQTPRYLVIGTGKKITLECSQTMGHDKMYWYQQDPGMELHLIHYSYGVNSTEKGDLSSESTVSRIRTEHFPLTLESARPSHTSQYLCASSSSGGVAGELFFGEGSRLTVL.

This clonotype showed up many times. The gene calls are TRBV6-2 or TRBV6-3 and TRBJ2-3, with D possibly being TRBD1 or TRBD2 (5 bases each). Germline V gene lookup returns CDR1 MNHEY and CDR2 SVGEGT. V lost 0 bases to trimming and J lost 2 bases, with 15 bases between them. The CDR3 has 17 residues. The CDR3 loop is CASSYSLRDRFTDTQYF. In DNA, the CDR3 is TGTGCCAGCAGTTACTCGTTGAGGGACCGATTCACAGATACGCAGTATTTT.

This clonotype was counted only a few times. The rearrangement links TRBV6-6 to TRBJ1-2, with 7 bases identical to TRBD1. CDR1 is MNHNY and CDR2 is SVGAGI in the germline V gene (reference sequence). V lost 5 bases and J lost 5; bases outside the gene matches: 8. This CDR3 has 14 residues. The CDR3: CASSLQTGQYGYTF. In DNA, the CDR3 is TGTGCCAGCAGTCTCCAGACAGGGCAGTATGGCTACACCTTC.

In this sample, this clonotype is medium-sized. In DNA, the CDR3 is TGTGCCAGCAGAGACATAGCGGGGGGGGGGGCAGATACGCAGTATTTT. It translates to CASRDIAGGGADTQYF. V usage is TRBV28 and J usage is TRBJ2-3, with 11 bases lining up with TRBD2. The CDR3 has 16 amino acids. In germline, CDR1 is MDHEN, CDR2 SYDVKM. The trim removed 6 bases at V and 4 bases at J, leaving 9 bases unmatched.

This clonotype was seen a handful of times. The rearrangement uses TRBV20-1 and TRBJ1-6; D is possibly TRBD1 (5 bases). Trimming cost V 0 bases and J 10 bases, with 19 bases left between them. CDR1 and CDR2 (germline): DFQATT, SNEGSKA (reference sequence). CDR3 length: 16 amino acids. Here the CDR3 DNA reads TGCAGTGCTAGAGATCTTACGGGGGGAGGCCAATCACCCCTCCACTTT. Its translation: CSARDLTGGGQSPLHF.

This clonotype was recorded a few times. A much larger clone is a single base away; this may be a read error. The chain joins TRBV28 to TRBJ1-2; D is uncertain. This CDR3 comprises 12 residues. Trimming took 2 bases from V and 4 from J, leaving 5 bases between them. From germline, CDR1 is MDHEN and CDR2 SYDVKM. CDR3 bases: TGTGCCAGCAGTTTAAGTAGCTATGGCTACACCTTC. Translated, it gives CASSLSSYGYTF.

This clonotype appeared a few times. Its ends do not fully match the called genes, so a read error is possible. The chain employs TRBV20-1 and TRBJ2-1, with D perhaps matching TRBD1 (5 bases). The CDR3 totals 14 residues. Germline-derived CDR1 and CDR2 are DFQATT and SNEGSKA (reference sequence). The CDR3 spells CSAGDSRSYNEQFF. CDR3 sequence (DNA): TGCAGTGCTGGAGACAGCCGCTCCTACAATGAGCAGTTCTTC.

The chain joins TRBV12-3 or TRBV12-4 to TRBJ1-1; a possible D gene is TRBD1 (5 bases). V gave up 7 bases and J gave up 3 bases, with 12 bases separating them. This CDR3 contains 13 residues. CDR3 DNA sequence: TGTGCCAGCATCCCGGGGGGATACACTGAAGCTTTCTTT. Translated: CASIPGGYTEAFF.

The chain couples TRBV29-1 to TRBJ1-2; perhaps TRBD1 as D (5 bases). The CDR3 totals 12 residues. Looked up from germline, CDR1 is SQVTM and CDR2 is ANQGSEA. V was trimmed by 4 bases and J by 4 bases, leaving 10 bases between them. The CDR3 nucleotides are TGCAGCGTTGTATCAGGGCCCTATGGCTACACCTTC. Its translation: CSVVSGPYGYTF.

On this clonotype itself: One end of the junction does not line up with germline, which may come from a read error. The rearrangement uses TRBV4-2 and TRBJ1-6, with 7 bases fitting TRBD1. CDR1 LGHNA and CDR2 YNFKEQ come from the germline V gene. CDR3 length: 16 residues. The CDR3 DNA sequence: TGTGCCAGCGGCCAAGATACTGCAGGGGGTTATTCACCCCTCCACTTT. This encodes CASGQDTAGGYSPLHF.

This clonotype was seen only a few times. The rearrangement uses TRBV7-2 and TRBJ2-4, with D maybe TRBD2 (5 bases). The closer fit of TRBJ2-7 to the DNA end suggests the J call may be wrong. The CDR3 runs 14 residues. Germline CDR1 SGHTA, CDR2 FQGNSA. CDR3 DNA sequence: TGTGCCAGCAGCCCCCAGTTTGACGGAGGCGAGCAGTACTTC. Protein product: CASSPQFDGGEQYF.

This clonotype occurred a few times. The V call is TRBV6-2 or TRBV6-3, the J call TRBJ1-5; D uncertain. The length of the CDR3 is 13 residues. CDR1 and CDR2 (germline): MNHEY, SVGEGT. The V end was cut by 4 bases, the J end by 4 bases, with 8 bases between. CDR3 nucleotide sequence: TGTGCCAGCAGTTCCACAGAGAATCAGCCCCAGCATTTT. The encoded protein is CASSSTENQPQHF.

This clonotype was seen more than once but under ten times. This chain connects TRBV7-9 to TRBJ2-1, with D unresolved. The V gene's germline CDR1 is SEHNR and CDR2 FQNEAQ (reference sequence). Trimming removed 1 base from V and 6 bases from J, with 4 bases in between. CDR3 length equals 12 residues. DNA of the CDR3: TGTGCCAGCAGCTTAGTGGCCAATGAGCAGTTCTTC. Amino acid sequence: CASSLVANEQFF.

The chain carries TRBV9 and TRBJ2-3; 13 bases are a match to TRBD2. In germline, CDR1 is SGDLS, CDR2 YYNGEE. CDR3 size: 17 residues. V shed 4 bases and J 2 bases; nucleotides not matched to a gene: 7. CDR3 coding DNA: TGTGCCAGCAGCTCTGGGACTAGCGGGGCCAACACAGATACGCAGTATTTT. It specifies CASSSGTSGANTDTQYF. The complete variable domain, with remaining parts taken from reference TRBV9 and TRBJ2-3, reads DSGVTQTPKHLITATGQRVTLRCSPRSGDLSVYWYQQSLDQGLQFLIQYYNGEERAKGNILERFSAQQFPDLHSELNLSSLELGDSALYFCASSSGTSGANTDTQYFGPGTRLTVL.

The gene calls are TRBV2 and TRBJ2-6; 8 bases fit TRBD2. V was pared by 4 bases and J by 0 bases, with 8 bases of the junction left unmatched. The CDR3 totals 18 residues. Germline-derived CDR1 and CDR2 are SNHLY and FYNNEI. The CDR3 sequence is CASSVRLAYSSGANVLTF. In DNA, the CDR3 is TGTGCCAGCAGTGTTAGACTAGCGTATAGCTCTGGGGCCAACGTCCTGACTTTC.

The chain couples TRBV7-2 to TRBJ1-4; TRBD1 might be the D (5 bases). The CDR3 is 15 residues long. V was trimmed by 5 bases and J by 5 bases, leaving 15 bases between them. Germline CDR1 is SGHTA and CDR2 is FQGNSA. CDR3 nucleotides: TGTGCCAGCAGCCGCGATCCGGGACGGAATGAAAAACTGTTTTTT. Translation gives CASSRDPGRNEKLFF.

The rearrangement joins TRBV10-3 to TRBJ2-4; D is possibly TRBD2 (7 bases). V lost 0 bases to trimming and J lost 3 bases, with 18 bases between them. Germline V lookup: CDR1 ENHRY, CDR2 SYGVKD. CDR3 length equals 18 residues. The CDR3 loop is CAISESGGGALGKNIQYF. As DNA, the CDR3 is TGTGCCATCAGTGAGTCTGGCGGGGGCGCTTTGGGCAAAAACATTCAGTACTTC.